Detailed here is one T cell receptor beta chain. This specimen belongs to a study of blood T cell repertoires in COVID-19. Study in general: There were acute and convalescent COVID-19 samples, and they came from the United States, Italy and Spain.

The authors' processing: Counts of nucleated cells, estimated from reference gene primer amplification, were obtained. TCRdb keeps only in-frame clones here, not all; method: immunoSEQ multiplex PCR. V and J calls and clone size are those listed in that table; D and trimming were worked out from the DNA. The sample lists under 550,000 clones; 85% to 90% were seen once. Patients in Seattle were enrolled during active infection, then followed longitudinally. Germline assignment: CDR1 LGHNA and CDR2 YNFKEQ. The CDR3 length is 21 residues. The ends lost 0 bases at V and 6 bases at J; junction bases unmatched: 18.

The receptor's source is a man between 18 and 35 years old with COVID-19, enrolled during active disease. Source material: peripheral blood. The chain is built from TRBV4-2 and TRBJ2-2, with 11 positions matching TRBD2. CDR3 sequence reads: CASSQDRNSGLAESTAGELFF. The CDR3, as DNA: TGTGCCAGCAGCCAAGATAGGAATTCGGGACTAGCGGAATCTACGGCCGGGGAGCTGTTTTTT.